The 13 T cell receptor beta chains listed next were all sequenced from one sample in a study of patients and donors after allogeneic stem cell transplantation. TCRdb reprocessed the RT-PCR reads with MiXCR, giving one entry per CDR3 protein. The top ten hold approximately 10% of the sample, which has hundreds of thousands of distinct CDR3 sequences, 38% seen once. Input material: blood, either unsorted or a sorted T cell fraction (not recorded which). The source of these receptors is a human donor who was either an allogeneic HSCT recipient or a stem cell or donor lymphocyte infusion donor (not recorded which). It is not recorded whose cells these are; they may come from a transplant donor.

The chain has TRBV28 and TRBJ1-5; D is undetermined. From germline, CDR1 is MDHEN and CDR2 SYDVKM. The CDR3 loop spans 14 amino acids. V lost 2 bases to trimming and J lost 1 base, with 6 bases between them. The CDR3 loop reads CASSLHLSNQPQHF. Written as DNA, the CDR3 is TGTGCCAGCAGTTTACACCTAAGCAATCAGCCCCAGCATTTT.

This clonotype was observed a few times. CDR3 sequence: CASSFPGMRYGYTF. In DNA form, the CDR3 reads TGTGCCAGCAGTTTTCCAGGGATGCGATATGGCTACACCTTC. This chain uses TRBV28 with TRBJ1-2; D might be TRBD1 (5 bases). Germline lookup yields CDR1 MDHEN and CDR2 SYDVKM. The CDR3 spans 14 residues. V dropped 3 bases and J dropped 5 bases, with 13 bases sitting between them.

The gene calls are TRBV20-1 and TRBJ2-3; D gene uncertain. V lost 7 bases to trimming and J lost 3 bases, with 14 bases between them. The germline V gene has CDR1 DFQATT and CDR2 SNEGSKA (reference sequence). The CDR3 totals 13 residues. The CDR3 is CSGATLITDTQYF. CDR3 nucleotides: TGCAGTGGGGCGACTCTAATTACAGATACGCAGTATTTT.

This clonotype appeared a few times. The DNA for the CDR3 is TGTGCCAGCAGGCGAGGTAGCAATCAGCCCCAGCATTTT. It codes for CASRRGSNQPQHF. The chain couples TRBV12-3 or TRBV12-4 to TRBJ1-5, with unresolved D. This CDR3 contains 13 residues. Trimming left V 6 bases short and J 0 bases short, with 6 bases between.

The V and J genes are TRBV10-2 and TRBJ1-1; 10 bases map to TRBD1. The length of the CDR3 is 16 residues. J was trimmed by 4 bases and V by 2 bases; bases with no gene match: 7. Germline V CDR1 and CDR2: WSHSY, SAAADI. CDR3 in amino acids: CASSEGFRTGGTEAFF. CDR3 DNA: TGCGCCAGCAGTGAGGGTTTTCGGACAGGGGGCACTGAAGCTTTCTTT.

This clonotype has a count of ten or more. The junction departs from germline at one end; a sequencing error may be responsible. V gene TRBV7-2 combines with J gene TRBJ1-5; 7 bases align to TRBD1. CDR1 is SGHTA, CDR2 FQGNSA, per germline. The CDR3 extends over 12 amino acids. The DNA of the CDR3 is TGTGCCAGCAGTTTAGGGGGCCAGCCCCAGCATTTT. This sequence encodes CASSLGGQPQHF.

This chain connects TRBV3-1 to TRBJ1-3, with 9 bases matching TRBD1. V lost 2 bases to trimming and J lost 1 base; unmatched junction nucleotides: 6. This CDR3 region has 17 residues. CDR1 and CDR2 (germline): LGHDT, YNNKEL (reference sequence). DNA of the CDR3: TGTGCCAGCAGCCAATTAGCTGGGACAGGGTCTGGAAACACCATATATTTT. Encoded protein: CASSQLAGTGSGNTIYF. Looking up the rest from reference TRBV3-1 and TRBJ1-3 gives the full variable domain: DTAVSQTPKYLVTQMGNDKSIKCEQNLGHDTMYWYKQDSKKFLKIMFSYNNKELIINETVPNRFSPKSPDKAHLNLHINSLELGDSAVYFCASSQLAGTGSGNTIYFGEGSWLTVV.

V gene TRBV5-1 combines with J gene TRBJ1-4; 7 bases fit TRBD1. Germline CDR1 is SGHRS and CDR2 is YFSETQ. The CDR3 contains 15 residues. With V trimmed by 0 bases and J by 6 bases, 5 bases remained unmatched. CDR3 protein: CASSLEGTDYEKLFF. The CDR3 nucleotides are TGCGCCAGCAGCTTGGAGGGGACAGATTATGAAAAACTGTTTTTT.

The chain employs TRBV12-3 or TRBV12-4 and TRBJ1-2; the match to TRBD1 covers 7 bases. J lost 4 bases, V lost 5 bases, and 7 bases had no gene match. The CDR3 has 14 residues. The CDR3 DNA sequence: TGTGCCAGCAGTCCTCGGGACAGCTTCTATGGCTACACCTTC. Translating it yields CASSPRDSFYGYTF.

This chain links TRBV2 with TRBJ1-4, with 8 bases identical to TRBD1. The CDR3 has 15 residues. CDR1 and CDR2 from the germline V gene are SNHLY and FYNNEI. V trimming: 6 bases; J trimming: 5 bases; junction bases outside the gene matches: 8. CDR3: CASRGNRDRNEKLFF. CDR3 bases: TGTGCCAGCAGGGGTAACCGGGACAGGAATGAAAAACTGTTTTTT.

This chain uses TRBV18 with TRBJ2-7; D assignment may be TRBD1 or TRBD2 (5 bases each). Germline V CDR1 and CDR2: KGHSH, LQKENI. The CDR3 extends over 13 amino acids. Trimming left V 2 bases short and J 6 bases short, with 11 bases between. CDR3 sequence: CASSPSLGGEQYF. The CDR3 DNA reads as TGTGCCAGCTCACCATCCCTTGGGGGCGAGCAGTACTTC. The variable domain in full, with the rest retrieved from reference TRBV18 and TRBJ2-7, is NAGVMQNPRHLVRRRGQEARLRCSPMKGHSHVYWYRQLPEEGLKFMVYLQKENIIDESGMPKERFSAEFPKEGPSILRIQQVVRGDSAAYFCASSPSLGGEQYFGPGTRLTVT.

This clonotype was seen a few times. The CDR3 DNA follows: TGCGCCAGCAGCTGGACAGGGGAGGGTCAGCCCCAGCATTTT. Residues: CASSWTGEGQPQHF. The chain joins TRBV5-1 to TRBJ1-5; 9 positions agree with TRBD1. The germline gives CDR1 SGHRS, CDR2 YFSETQ. The J segment lost 6 bases and the V segment lost 3 bases, leaving 4 bases of the junction unmatched. The length of the CDR3 is 14 residues.

V gene TRBV28 combines with J gene TRBJ2-7; D uncertain. Deletions cut 5 bases from V and 6 bases from J, with 11 bases between. Looked up from germline, CDR1 is MDHEN and CDR2 is SYDVKM. This CDR3 is built from 12 residues. CDR3 amino acids: CASSPTKGEQYF. As DNA, the CDR3 is TGTGCCAGCAGTCCCACGAAAGGCGAGCAGTACTTC.